This T cell receptor beta chain was sequenced in a study of T-cell memory formation after mild COVID-19. Across the whole study: TCR clustering was largely donor specific.

This clonotype was counted a few times. The antigen remains undetermined. Trimming shortened V by 1 base and J by 5 bases, and 11 bases separated the two germline ends. Germline V gives CDR1 KGHSH, CDR2 LQKENI. The CDR3 sequence is 14 residues long. TCRdb fed the 5' RACE reads into MiXCR, producing one record per CDR3 protein. Of about 410,000 distinct CDR3 sequences in the sample, about 20% were seen once. Study-level points and caveats: Some clones that responded were present in memory (sampled pre-infection), which suggests cross-reactive memory joined. Clones shrinking from day 15 to 85 showed even CD4/CD8 mixes; later expanders tilted CD4+.

This receptor was identified in a man aged 18 to 35 who had mild COVID-19 (a few samples of this study predate the infection). Cell type and time point are not known. Sequencing was carried out using PBMCs or a T cell subset sorted from them (not recorded which). This rearrangement joins TRBV18 to TRBJ2-5; D is undetermined. The CDR3 bases are TGTGCCAGCTCACCACTCACTCTACTCGAGACCCAGTACTTC. It yields the protein CASSPLTLLETQYF.